Listed here are 21 T cell receptor beta chains from one sample, sequenced in a study of regulatory T cells in long-lasting Graves disease. With iRepertoire HTBI primers and Arm-PCR of CDR3 regions, TCR beta libraries were built. Each CDR3 protein gets one entry after TCRdb re-called the multiplex PCR reads with MiXCR. The sample includes about 540,000 distinct CDR3 sequences, roughly 14% of them seen just once. The sample's time point: newly diagnosed GD, antithyroid drugs for less than 3 months. The TCR library was prepared using RNA isolated from PBMCs. The same sample was also studied in work on T cells in Graves' hyperthyroidism and ophthalmopathy.

The sequenced sample was peripheral blood mononuclear cells (PBMCs), obtained at new diagnosis, from a patient treated with antithyroid drugs. These receptor sequences come from a man aged 30 to 45 with Graves disease.

V usage is TRBV25-1 and J usage is TRBJ1-5; D is ambiguous. The CDR3 sequence is 13 residues long. Germline CDR1 and CDR2: MGHDK and SYGVNS. Trimming left V 4 bases short and J 6 bases short, with 10 bases between. In nucleotides, the CDR3 is TGTGCCAGCAGTGTTAATTTGGGTCAGCCCCAGCATTTT. It specifies CASSVNLGQPQHF.

With regard to this clonotype: With a far larger clone one base away, a read error is the likely cause. The chain couples TRBV6-1 to TRBJ2-1; 15 bases map to TRBD2. Germline V gene sequence: CDR1 MNHNS, CDR2 SASEGT. The CDR3 extends over 18 amino acids. J gave up 0 bases and V 3 bases, and 3 bases lay outside the gene matches. Here the CDR3 DNA reads TGTGCCAGCAGTGACGGGACTAGCGGGAGGCACTCCTACAATGAGCAGTTCTTC. Translating gives CASSDGTSGRHSYNEQFF.

The J gene is TRBJ2-3, the V gene TRBV5-1; 7 bases are shared with TRBD2. The CDR3 length is 13 residues. V was clipped by 7 bases and J by 2 bases; unmatched bases: 4. The germline CDR1 and CDR2 sequences are SGHRS and YFSETQ. DNA of the CDR3: TGCGCCAGCTCTAGCGGATTCACAGATACGCAGTATTTT. This translates into CASSSGFTDTQYF.

This clonotype has ten or more counts. The genes are TRBV3-1 and TRBJ2-3, with 9 bases that match TRBD2. V trimming: 2 bases; J trimming: 6 bases; junction bases outside the gene matches: 6. Germline assignment: CDR1 LGHDT and CDR2 YNNKEL (reference sequence). CDR3 length: 15 residues. In DNA form, the CDR3 reads TGTGCCAGCAGCCAATTTGCGGGAGGGCCTGATACGCAGTATTTT. It encodes CASSQFAGGPDTQYF.

This clonotype was seen a handful of times. The rearrangement links TRBV10-2 to TRBJ1-1; TRBD1 might be the D (6 bases). Trimming removed 8 bases at V and 2 bases at J, with 12 bases between. Germline CDR1 and CDR2: WSHSY and SAAADI. The CDR3 loop spans 13 amino acids. The CDR3 region is CASGGTLNTEAFF. DNA of the CDR3: TGCGCCAGCGGCGGGACACTAAACACTGAAGCTTTCTTT.

The chain recombines TRBV14 with TRBJ2-5; 9 nucleotides align to TRBD1. Germline CDR1 reads SGHDN; CDR2 reads FVKESK. The CDR3 extends over 15 amino acids. The V segment lost 2 bases and the J segment 5 bases; nucleotides outside the gene matches: 6. CDR3 nucleotide sequence: TGTGCCAGCAGCCAACACCGAGACAGGGGGGAGACCCAGTACTTC. This codes for CASSQHRDRGETQYF.

This clonotype was found many times. The gene calls are TRBV10-3 and TRBJ1-6, with 8 positions matching TRBD1. The V segment lost 6 bases and the J segment 5 bases; nucleotides outside the gene matches: 3. CDR1 ENHRY and CDR2 SYGVKD come from the germline V gene. The length of the CDR3 is 14 residues. The CDR3 coding sequence is TGTGCCATCAGGACGACAGGGGATAATTCACCCCTCCACTTT. The encoded protein is CAIRTTGDNSPLHF.

The CDR3: CASSAGGKGQPQHF. The DNA for the CDR3 is TGTGCCAGCAGCGCGGGAGGGAAAGGTCAGCCCCAGCATTTT. V usage is TRBV6-1 and J usage is TRBJ1-5; D is ambiguous. V was cut by 6 bases and J by 6 bases, with 15 bases left in between. Per germline, CDR1 MNHNS and CDR2 SASEGT. The CDR3 is 14 amino acids.

This clonotype was seen ten or more times. The CDR3 DNA sequence: TGTGCCAGCAGTCCAGGACTAGCGGGAGCAGATACGCAGTATTTT. Protein: CASSPGLAGADTQYF. V usage is TRBV28 and J usage is TRBJ2-3; the match to TRBD2 covers 13 bases. The V segment lost 5 bases and the J segment 4 bases; nucleotides outside the gene matches: 3. The CDR3 totals 15 residues. Per germline, CDR1 MDHEN and CDR2 SYDVKM. The whole variable domain, filled in from reference TRBV28 and TRBJ2-3, reads DVKVTQSSRYLVKRTGEKVFLECVQDMDHENMFWYRQDPGLGLRLIYFSYDVKMKEKGDIPEGYSVSREKKERFSLILESASTNQTSMYLCASSPGLAGADTQYFGPGTRLTVL.

Only a few counts were recorded for this clonotype. V is TRBV27 and J is TRBJ1-3; D call uncertain. The germline gives CDR1 MNHEY, CDR2 SMNVEV (reference sequence). V gave up 5 bases and J gave up 2 bases, with 7 bases separating them. This CDR3 has 13 amino acids. The DNA of the CDR3 is TGTGCCAGCAGTCGGGTACCTGGAAACACCATATATTTT. Its protein is CASSRVPGNTIYF.

This clonotype was counted at least ten times. The rearrangement joins TRBV20-1 to TRBJ1-2; maybe TRBD1 (5 bases). V shed 4 bases and J shed 5 bases, with 14 bases lying between them. This CDR3 is built from 13 residues. Germline assignment: CDR1 DFQATT and CDR2 SNEGSKA (reference sequence). As DNA, the CDR3 is TGCAGTGCTACTTCCGGGACGGCTTATGGCTACACCTTC. It is translated as CSATSGTAYGYTF.

This chain links TRBV19 with TRBJ1-5, with TRBD1 matching over 8 bases. The CDR3 loop spans 15 amino acids. The germline V gene has CDR1 LNHDA and CDR2 SQIVND (reference sequence). Losses at the gene ends were 3 bases for V and 1 base for J; bases not matched to a gene: 2. The CDR3 DNA reads TGTGCCAGTAGTATGAGACAGGGGAGCAATCAGCCCCAGCATTTT. Residues: CASSMRQGSNQPQHF.

The chain couples TRBV10-3 to TRBJ1-5; weak D call: TRBD1 (5 bases). This CDR3 is built from 14 residues. Germline CDR1 reads ENHRY; CDR2 reads SYGVKD. V dropped 7 bases and J dropped 5 bases, with 15 bases sitting between them. The DNA of the CDR3 is TGTGCCATCAAAGGAGACAGCGACCATCAGCCCCAGCATTTT. Its protein product is CAIKGDSDHQPQHF.

This clonotype was counted many times. The chain recombines TRBV12-5 with TRBJ1-2, with TRBD1 matching 7 bases. Trimming cost V 2 bases and J 3 bases; bases outside gene matches: 0. The CDR3 totals 13 residues. In germline, CDR1 is LGHNT, CDR2 FRNRAP. The CDR3, as DNA: TGTGCTAGTGGTTTGCAGGGGGACTATGGCTACACCTTC. The encoded protein is CASGLQGDYGYTF.

This clonotype was detected many times. This rearrangement joins TRBV11-2 to TRBJ2-1, with D perhaps assigned TRBD1 or TRBD2 (5 bases each). Trimming stripped 7 bases from V and 9 bases from J, with 19 bases between. The CDR3 contains 14 residues. Germline values: CDR1 SGHAT, CDR2 FQNNGV. The DNA for the CDR3 is TGTGCCAGCACCATATCGAGAGGGGAAGGTGAGCAGTTCTTC. Amino acid sequence: CASTISRGEGEQFF.

Many counts were recorded for this clonotype. The CDR3 here is CASSPRALSSGYTF. CDR3 bases: TGTGCCAGCAGTCCCCGGGCCCTAAGTTCCGGCTACACCTTC. The rearrangement links TRBV28 to TRBJ1-2; D is undetermined. Per the germline V gene, CDR1 is MDHEN and CDR2 is SYDVKM. This CDR3 has 14 amino acids. V lost 5 bases and J 8 bases, leaving 18 bases between the germline ends.

This clonotype was seen ten or more times. The V and J genes are TRBV29-1 and TRBJ2-2; D is possibly TRBD2 (6 bases). This CDR3 comprises 14 residues. Trimming left V 6 bases short and J 4 bases short, with 15 bases between. CDR1 is SQVTM and CDR2 is ANQGSEA in the germline V gene. CDR3 coding DNA: TGCAGCGTGGGGCGGGGAATGGGCACCGGGGAGCTGTTTTTT. This codes for CSVGRGMGTGELFF.

The table lists this clonotype with many counts. This chain connects TRBV2 to TRBJ2-7; 11 bases line up with TRBD2. Germline loops: CDR1 SNHLY, CDR2 FYNNEI. The CDR3 has 14 residues. V trimming: 11 bases; J trimming: 0 bases; junction bases outside the gene matches: 6. The CDR3: CAVLLAGGSYEQYF. The CDR3, as DNA: TGTGCCGTCCTCCTAGCGGGAGGCTCCTACGAGCAGTACTTC.

Ten or more counts support this clonotype. The rearrangement joins TRBV27 to TRBJ2-3; the D gene is possibly TRBD1 (5 bases). Germline loops: CDR1 MNHEY, CDR2 SMNVEV (reference sequence). The germline V and J ends were trimmed by 5 bases and 4 bases, with 13 bases remaining between them. CDR3 length equals 14 residues. CDR3 sequence reads: CASSLSQGPDTQYF. DNA for the CDR3: TGTGCCAGCAGTCTAAGCCAGGGTCCAGATACGCAGTATTTT.

At least ten counts were recorded for this clonotype. This chain links TRBV5-1 with TRBJ2-7; 7 nucleotides line up with TRBD1. V lost 2 bases to trimming and J lost 5 bases; unmatched junction nucleotides: 4. Germline values: CDR1 SGHRS, CDR2 YFSETQ. This CDR3 comprises 13 residues. The CDR3 DNA follows: TGCGCCAGCAGCTTAGGGGGCGTCAACGAGCAGTACTTC. Translated, it gives CASSLGGVNEQYF.

For this clonotype: A read error may be the cause here, since a much bigger clone is one base away. V and J are TRBV12-3 or TRBV12-4 and TRBJ1-1; D gene uncertain. The CDR3 extends over 11 amino acids. V shed 6 bases and J shed 11 bases, with 13 bases lying between them. CDR3 DNA sequence: TGTGCCAGCAGGTCCAAGGCCGGTGCTTTCTTT. Protein product: CASRSKAGAFF.